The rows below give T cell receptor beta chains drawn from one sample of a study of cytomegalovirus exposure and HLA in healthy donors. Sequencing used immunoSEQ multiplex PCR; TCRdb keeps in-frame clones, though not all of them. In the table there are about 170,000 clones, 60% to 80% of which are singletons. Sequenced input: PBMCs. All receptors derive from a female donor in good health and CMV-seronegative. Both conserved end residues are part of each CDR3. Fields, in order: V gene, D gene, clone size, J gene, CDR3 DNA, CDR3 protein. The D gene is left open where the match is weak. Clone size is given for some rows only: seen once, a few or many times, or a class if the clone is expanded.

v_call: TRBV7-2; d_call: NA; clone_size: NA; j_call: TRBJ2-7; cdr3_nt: TGTGCCAGCAGCCCTAGGGGCTACGAGCAGTACTTC; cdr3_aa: CASSPRGYEQYF
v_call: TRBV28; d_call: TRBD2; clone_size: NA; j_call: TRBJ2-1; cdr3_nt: TGTGCCAGCGGTCCTAGCGGGGTAAATGAGCAGTTCTTC; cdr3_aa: CASGPSGVNEQFF
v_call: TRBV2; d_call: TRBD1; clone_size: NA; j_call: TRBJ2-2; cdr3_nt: TGTGCCAGCAAGATAGAACAGGGGGCGGTTTACACCGGGGAGCTGTTTTTT; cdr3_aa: CASKIEQGAVYTGELFF
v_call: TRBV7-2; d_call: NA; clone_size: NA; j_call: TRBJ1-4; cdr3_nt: TGTGCCAGCAGCTTAGGCGGGAGCCTCAATGAAAAACTGTTTTTT; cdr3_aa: CASSLGGSLNEKLFF
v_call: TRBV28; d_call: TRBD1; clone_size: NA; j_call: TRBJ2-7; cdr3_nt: TGTGCCAGCAGAATAGGGGGGGGGACAGGGTCCTACGAGCAGTACTTC; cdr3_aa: CASRIGGGTGSYEQYF
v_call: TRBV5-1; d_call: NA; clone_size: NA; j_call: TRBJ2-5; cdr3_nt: TGCGCCAGCAGCAAAATCCAGGGCGGAGAGACCCAGTACTTC; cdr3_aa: CASSKIQGGETQYF
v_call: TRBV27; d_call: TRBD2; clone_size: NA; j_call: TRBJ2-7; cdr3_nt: TGTGCCAGCAGCCACGGGACTACCCTCGAGCAGTACTTC; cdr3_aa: CASSHGTTLEQYF
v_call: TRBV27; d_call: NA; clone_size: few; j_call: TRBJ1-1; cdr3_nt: TGTGCCAGCAGACAGGCTGGCCTAAACACTGAAGCTTTCTTT; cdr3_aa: CASRQAGLNTEAFF
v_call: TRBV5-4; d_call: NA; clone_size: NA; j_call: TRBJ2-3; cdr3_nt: TGTGCCAGCAGCCCTACCTCTTCGGATACGCAGTATTTT; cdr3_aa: CASSPTSSDTQYF
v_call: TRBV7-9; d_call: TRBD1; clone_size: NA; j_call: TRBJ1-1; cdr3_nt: TGTGCCAGCAGCCCCGCCGGGACAGGACACACTGAAGCTTTCTTT; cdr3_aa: CASSPAGTGHTEAFF
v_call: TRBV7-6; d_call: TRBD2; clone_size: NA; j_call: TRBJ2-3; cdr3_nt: TGTGCCAGCAGCTTAGTCGGGCGGGAGGCAGATACGCAGTATTTT; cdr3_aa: CASSLVGREADTQYF